This passage covers 9 T cell receptor beta chains from one sample sequenced in a study of shared clonotypes between healthy human individuals. The protocol was immunoSEQ multiplex PCR, while the TCRdb copy is restricted to in-frame clones and leaves out a portion. The sample includes around 550,000 clones, approximately 95% of them seen just once. Sequenced input: naive CD4+ T cells sorted from blood. This sample's subset: CD45RA+ positively selected. Receptor source: a woman aged 30 to 39 in good health.

This chain uses TRBV14 with TRBJ1-2; the D is unclear. V was cut by 4 bases and J by 8 bases, with 11 bases left in between. The germline CDR1 and CDR2 sequences are SGHDN and FVKESK. The CDR3 consists of 12 residues. The CDR3 DNA reads TGTGCCAGCAGCCTCAACTTGAAGGGCTACACCTTC. Amino acids: CASSLNLKGYTF.

The chain is built from TRBV28 and TRBJ1-1, with 9 bases identical to TRBD1. The germline CDR1 and CDR2 sequences are MDHEN and SYDVKM. The trim removed 3 bases at V and 4 bases at J, leaving 3 bases unmatched. The length of the CDR3 is 14 residues. CDR3 in amino acids: CASSLPQGATEAFF. The DNA for the CDR3 is TGTGCCAGCAGTTTGCCACAGGGGGCCACTGAAGCTTTCTTT. The full variable domain, completed using reference TRBV28 and TRBJ1-1, is DVKVTQSSRYLVKRTGEKVFLECVQDMDHENMFWYRQDPGLGLRLIYFSYDVKMKEKGDIPEGYSVSREKKERFSLILESASTNQTSMYLCASSLPQGATEAFFGQGTRLTVV.

This chain joins TRBV7-7 and TRBJ2-5; unclear D gene. The CDR3 has 13 residues. V lost 6 bases and J 4 bases, leaving 12 bases between the germline ends. Germline lookup yields CDR1 SSHAT and CDR2 FNYEAQ (reference sequence). The CDR3 bases are TGTGCCAGCAGTCCTCTCCGCCGAGAGACCCAGTACTTC. Its protein is CASSPLRRETQYF.

This clone was counted only a few times. The chain is built from TRBV4-1 and TRBJ1-5, with a possible D match to TRBD1 (6 bases). The CDR3 runs to 14 residues. With 4 bases removed from V and 3 bases from J, the gap between germline ends came to 10 bases. The germline CDR1 and CDR2 sequences are MGHRA and YSYEKL. The CDR3 sequence is CASSPGVPNQPQHF. The CDR3 DNA reads TGCGCCAGCAGCCCAGGGGTCCCCAATCAGCCCCAGCATTTT.

This clone has only a few counts. J is TRBJ1-2 and V is TRBV7-9, with D uncertain. CDR1 and CDR2 (germline): SEHNR, FQNEAQ (reference sequence). V lost 3 bases, J lost 3 bases, and 14 bases lay in between. The CDR3 covers 15 residues. Here the CDR3 DNA reads TGTGCCAGCAGCTTTGGGGAGATGGTTGACTATGGCTACACCTTC. Translating gives CASSFGEMVDYGYTF.

This clone was seen a single time. V is TRBV5-1 and J is TRBJ1-1; D might be TRBD1 (5 bases). Germline V gene lookup returns CDR1 SGHRS and CDR2 YFSETQ. The CDR3 runs to 13 residues. Trimming removed 5 bases from V and 1 base from J, with 9 bases in between. CDR3 sequence reads: CASSEGQNTEAFF. The CDR3 DNA follows: TGCGCCAGCAGTGAAGGACAGAACACTGAAGCTTTCTTT.

This clone was observed once. The chain joins TRBV4-1 to TRBJ2-2; 10 nucleotides agree with TRBD2. This CDR3 is built from 18 residues. The V segment lost 6 bases and the J segment 1 base; nucleotides outside the gene matches: 11. Germline CDR1 is MGHRA and CDR2 is YSYEKL. The CDR3 region is CASSRTQASGGNTGELFF. For the CDR3, the DNA is TGCGCCAGCAGTCGTACTCAAGCTAGCGGGGGGAACACCGGGGAGCTGTTTTTT.

The chain couples TRBV5-1 to TRBJ1-3; 9 bases line up with TRBD1. This CDR3 has 15 residues. The ends lost 2 bases at V and 4 bases at J; junction bases unmatched: 4. Germline values: CDR1 SGHRS, CDR2 YFSETQ. The CDR3 region has the DNA TGCGCCAGCAGCTTACAGGGGGCGGAGGGAAACACCATATATTTT. Protein: CASSLQGAEGNTIYF.

V usage is TRBV30 and J usage is TRBJ1-2; D might be TRBD1 (6 bases). From germline, CDR1 is GTSNPN and CDR2 SVGIG (reference sequence). The V end was cut by 1 base, the J end by 3 bases, with 9 bases between. This CDR3 has 13 residues. The CDR3 here is CAWSGGLDYGYTF. CDR3 DNA: TGTGCCTGGAGTGGGGGGCTGGACTATGGCTACACCTTC.